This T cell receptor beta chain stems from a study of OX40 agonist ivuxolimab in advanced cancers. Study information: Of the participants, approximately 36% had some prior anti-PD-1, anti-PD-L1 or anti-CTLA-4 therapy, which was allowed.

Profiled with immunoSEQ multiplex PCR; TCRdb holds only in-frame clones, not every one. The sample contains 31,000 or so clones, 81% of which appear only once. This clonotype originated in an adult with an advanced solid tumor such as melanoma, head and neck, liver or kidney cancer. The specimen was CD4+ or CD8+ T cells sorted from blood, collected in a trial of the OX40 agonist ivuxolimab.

For the CDR3, the DNA is TGTGCCAGCAGGTCTCGGGGCAGCTCTGGAAACACCATATATTTT. It is translated as CASRSRGSSGNTIYF. V is TRBV5-6 and J is TRBJ1-3; maybe TRBD1 (5 bases). Germline assignment: CDR1 SGHDT and CDR2 YYEEEE. This CDR3 is built from 15 residues. Trimming pared 5 bases from V and 0 bases from J, leaving 12 bases between.